These 7 T cell receptor beta chains came from one sample sequenced in a study of blood T cell repertoires in COVID-19 (dated by TCRdb to between 2020 and 2021). Libraries were made using the immunoSEQ multiplex PCR assay. The table comes from immuneACCESS by way of TCRdb, which keeps in-frame sequences with V and J called. Part of the clones is missing from these tables; in studies checked, under half for an unresolved V gene and the rest for unknown reasons. This sample holds about 250,000 clones; about 93% were observed only once. Roughly 0.89% of the sample is in the top ten clones. The sequenced sample consisted of peripheral blood. The receptors shown here come from a man aged 25 to 40 with COVID-19, enrolled during active disease.

This clone was counted a single time. The chain couples TRBV20-1 to TRBJ1-1, with a possible D match to TRBD1 (5 bases). This CDR3 is 10 amino acids long. The ends were cut back, 6 bases at V and 5 bases at J, with 7 bases in the middle. The V gene's germline CDR1 is DFQATT and CDR2 SNEGSKA (reference sequence). CDR3 in DNA: TGCAGTGCCAGGGCGACTGAAGCTTTCTTT. Its translation is CSARATEAFF.

In its sample, this clone was seen a few times. The gene calls are TRBV10-3 and TRBJ1-2, with D possibly being TRBD1 (5 bases). This CDR3 is built from 15 residues. Germline V gene data show CDR1 as ENHRY and CDR2 as SYGVKD. Trimming took 6 bases from V and 2 from J, leaving 16 bases between them. The CDR3 nucleotides read TGTGCCATCAGGGACACGGGAGTCGGGAACTATGGCTACACCTTC. Its protein product is CAIRDTGVGNYGYTF.

V is TRBV7-2 and J is TRBJ1-5; a possible D gene is TRBD1 (5 bases). The V gene lost 5 bases and the J gene lost 7 bases, with 12 bases spanning the gap. The CDR3 sequence is 13 residues long. CDR1 is SGHTA, CDR2 FQGNSA, per germline. The CDR3: CASSLREMQPQHF. In DNA, the CDR3 is TGTGCCAGCAGCCTCAGGGAAATGCAGCCCCAGCATTTT.

The chain has TRBV18 and TRBJ1-4; 7 nucleotides line up with TRBD1. Germline CDR1 KGHSH, CDR2 LQKENI. The ends lost 2 bases at V and 8 bases at J; junction bases unmatched: 5. This CDR3 spans 14 amino acids. The CDR3, as DNA: TGTGCCAGCTCACCAAACAGGGGAGGAGAAAAACTGTTTTTT. Translating gives CASSPNRGGEKLFF.

This chain links TRBV19 with TRBJ1-5; TRBD1 matches 10 bases. Germline-derived CDR1 and CDR2 are LNHDA and SQIVND (reference sequence). With 7 bases clipped from V and 3 bases from J, the junction kept 3 bases outside the gene matches. This CDR3 contains 14 residues. The CDR3 coding sequence is TGTGCCAGTATGGGGACAGGGGTCAATCAGCCCCAGCATTTT. Its protein product is CASMGTGVNQPQHF.

The chain links TRBV13 to TRBJ1-1; 12 bases are shared with TRBD1. From germline, CDR1 is PRHDT and CDR2 FYEKMQ (reference sequence). J lost 4 bases, V lost 5 bases, and 8 bases had no gene match. This CDR3 has 16 residues. CDR3 sequence reads: CASSGPGQGAGTEAFF. The DNA for the CDR3 is TGTGCCAGCAGCGGACCGGGACAGGGGGCCGGCACTGAAGCTTTCTTT.

The chain recombines TRBV14 with TRBJ2-3; no clear D gene. Deletions cut 1 base from V and 2 bases from J, with 7 bases between. This CDR3 is 14 amino acids long. Germline V gene lookup returns CDR1 SGHDN and CDR2 FVKESK. The CDR3 DNA is TGTGCCAGCAGCCAAGGAACATTCACAGATACGCAGTATTTT. Translating gives CASSQGTFTDTQYF.